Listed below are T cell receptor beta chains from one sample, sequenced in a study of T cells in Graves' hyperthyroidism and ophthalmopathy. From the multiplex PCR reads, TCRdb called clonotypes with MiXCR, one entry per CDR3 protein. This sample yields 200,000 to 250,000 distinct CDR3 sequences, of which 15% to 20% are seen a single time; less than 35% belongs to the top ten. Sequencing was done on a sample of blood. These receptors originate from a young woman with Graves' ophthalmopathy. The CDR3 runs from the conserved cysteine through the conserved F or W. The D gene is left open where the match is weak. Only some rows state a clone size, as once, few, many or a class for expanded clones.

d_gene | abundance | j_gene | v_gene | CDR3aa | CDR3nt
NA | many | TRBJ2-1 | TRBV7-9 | CASSPKFQRAGYNEQFF | TGTGCCAGCAGCCCCAAGTTCCAGCGGGCGGGATACAATGAGCAGTTCTTC
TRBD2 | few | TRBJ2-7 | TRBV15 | CATSRDRASGSSYEQYF | TGTGCCACCAGCAGAGATCGGGCTAGCGGGAGCTCCTACGAGCAGTACTTC
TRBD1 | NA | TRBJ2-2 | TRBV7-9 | CASSLALGTGLTGELFF | TGTGCCAGCAGCTTAGCGCTGGGGACAGGATTAACCGGGGAGCTGTTTTTT
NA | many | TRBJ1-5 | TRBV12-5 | CASGLVEGLGNQPQHF | TGTGCTAGTGGTTTGGTAGAGGGTCTAGGCAATCAGCCCCAGCATTTT
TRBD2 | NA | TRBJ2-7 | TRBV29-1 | CSVCLIGTSGMYEQYF | TGCAGCGTCTGTTTGATCGGGACTAGCGGGATGTACGAGCAGTACTTC
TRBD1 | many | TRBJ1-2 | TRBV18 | CASSPTGQGDSYGYTF | TGTGCCAGCTCACCAACGGGACAGGGGGATTCCTATGGCTACACCTTC
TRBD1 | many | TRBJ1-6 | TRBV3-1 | CASHTGGGNSPLHF | TGTGCCAGCCATACAGGGGGAGGTAATTCACCCCTCCACTTT
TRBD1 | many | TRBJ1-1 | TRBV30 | CACLMTGAGTEAFF | TGTGCCTGTCTTATGACAGGGGCGGGCACTGAAGCTTTCTTT
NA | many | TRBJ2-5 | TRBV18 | CASSPNVGEETQYF | TGTGCCAGCTCACCGAACGTCGGGGAAGAGACCCAGTACTTC
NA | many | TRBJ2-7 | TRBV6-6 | CASSYSSLYEQYF | TGTGCCAGCAGTTACTCTTCGTTGTACGAGCAGTACTTC
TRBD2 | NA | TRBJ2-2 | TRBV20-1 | CSATRLAGGQAGELFF | TGCAGTGCTACGAGACTAGCGGGAGGGCAGGCCGGGGAGCTGTTTTTT
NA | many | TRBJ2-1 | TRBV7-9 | CASMRPAWNEQFF | TGTGCCAGCATGCGACCGGCTTGGAATGAGCAGTTCTTC
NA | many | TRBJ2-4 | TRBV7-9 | CASSLKEGAKNIQYF | TGTGCCAGCAGCTTAAAGGAGGGAGCCAAAAACATTCAGTACTTC
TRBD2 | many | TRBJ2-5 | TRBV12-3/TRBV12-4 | CASSLRGGKETQYF | TGTGCCAGCAGTTTACGGGGAGGGAAGGAGACCCAGTACTTC
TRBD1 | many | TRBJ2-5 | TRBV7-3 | CASSIGQGQETQYF | TGTGCCAGCAGCATCGGACAGGGGCAAGAGACCCAGTACTTC
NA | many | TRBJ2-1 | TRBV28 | CASIGGLEQFF | TGTGCCAGCATTGGGGGCTTGGAGCAGTTCTTC
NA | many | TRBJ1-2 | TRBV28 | CASSLYNSNYGYTF | TGTGCCAGCAGTTTATACAATTCTAACTATGGCTACACCTTC
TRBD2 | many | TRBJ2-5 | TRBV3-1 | CASTLAGGPETQYF | TGTGCCAGCACTCTAGCGGGGGGGCCCGAGACCCAGTACTTC
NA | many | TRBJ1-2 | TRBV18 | CASSPTGAIGYGYTF | TGTGCCAGCTCACCAACGGGGGCTATCGGCTATGGCTACACCTTC
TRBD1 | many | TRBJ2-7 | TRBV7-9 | CASSSTPDRGYEQYF | TGTGCCAGCAGCTCAACCCCGGACAGGGGTTACGAGCAGTACTTC
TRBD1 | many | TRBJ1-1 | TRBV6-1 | CASSADRGDTEAFF | TGTGCCAGCAGTGCGGACAGGGGTGACACTGAAGCTTTCTTT
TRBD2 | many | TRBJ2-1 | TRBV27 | CASSGGLARYNEQFF | TGTGCCAGCAGCGGGGGACTAGCGCGATACAATGAGCAGTTCTTC
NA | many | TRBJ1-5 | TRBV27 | CASSFAGIGNQPQHF | TGTGCCAGCAGTTTCGCGGGAATAGGCAATCAGCCCCAGCATTTT
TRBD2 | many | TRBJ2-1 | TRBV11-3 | CASSLGLAEINEQFF | TGTGCCAGCAGCCTGGGACTAGCGGAGATCAATGAGCAGTTCTTC
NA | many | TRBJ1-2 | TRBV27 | CASRRTEYYGYTF | TGTGCCAGCAGAAGGACGGAGTACTATGGCTACACCTTC